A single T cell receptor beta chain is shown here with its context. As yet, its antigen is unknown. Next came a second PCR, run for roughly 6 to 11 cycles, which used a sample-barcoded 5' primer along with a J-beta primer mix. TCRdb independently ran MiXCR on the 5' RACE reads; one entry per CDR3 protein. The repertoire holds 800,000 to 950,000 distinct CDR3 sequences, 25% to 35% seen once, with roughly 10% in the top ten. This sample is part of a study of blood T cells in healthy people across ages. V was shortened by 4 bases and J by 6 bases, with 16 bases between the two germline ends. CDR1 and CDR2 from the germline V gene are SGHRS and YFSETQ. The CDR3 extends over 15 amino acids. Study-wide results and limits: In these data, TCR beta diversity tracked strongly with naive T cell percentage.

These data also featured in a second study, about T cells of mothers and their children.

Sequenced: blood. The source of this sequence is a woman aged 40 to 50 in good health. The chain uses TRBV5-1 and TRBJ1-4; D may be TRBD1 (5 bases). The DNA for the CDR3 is TGCGCCAGCAGCCCGACCCAGGGCCTTGATGAAAAACTGTTTTTT. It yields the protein CASSPTQGLDEKLFF.